This TCR beta chain was sequenced for a study of spatial heterogeneity in lung cancer. At the level of the study: As counted in raw reads, each unique TCR and UMI combination appeared more than ten times on average.

Time point defined: sample taken at primary tumor resection. No cell sorting; template was whole RNA from tumor, lung tissue or PBMC. Samples came from some 71 TRACERx patients with untreated early-stage lung cancer. Germline CDR1 and CDR2: MNHNY and SVGAGI (reference sequence). With 4 bases removed from V and 0 bases from J, the gap between germline ends came to 10 bases. The length of the CDR3 is 15 residues. This clonotype was observed a few times. Using its own MiXCR run on the 5' RACE reads, TCRdb lists one record per CDR3 protein. The sample holds around 45,000 distinct CDR3 sequences, roughly 15% seen once.

The sequences come from PBMCs, collected at surgery. The gene calls are TRBV6-6 and TRBJ1-5; TRBD1 might be the D (5 bases). The sequence was collected from a male donor with early-stage non-small cell lung cancer. The CDR3 DNA follows: TGTGCCAGCAGTTGGACAAAGTATAGCAATCAGCCCCAGCATTTT. Protein: CASSWTKYSNQPQHF.